Each of the 28 T cell receptor beta chains below was sequenced from the same sample in a study of a mutant IDH1 vaccine in newly diagnosed glioma. Profiled with immunoSEQ multiplex PCR; TCRdb holds only in-frame clones, not every one. The table has around 41,000 clones, roughly 84% seen once. Time point in this sample: week 11, during vaccination. Each vaccine dose was 300 ug of mutant IDH1 20-mer peptide, with topical imiquimod. Which antigens these TCRs recognize remains unknown. The material was PBMCs, obtained from a glioma patient whose treatment included an IDH1 peptide vaccine. Receptor source: a man aged 40-49 years with glioma.

This chain connects TRBV7-2 to TRBJ2-7, with no clear D. Germline V gives CDR1 SGHTA, CDR2 FQGNSA. The CDR3 totals 14 residues. The V gene lost 1 base and the J gene lost 3 bases, with 10 bases spanning the gap. The CDR3 DNA is TGTGCCAGCAGCTTAGGGCCAGTGGGCTACGAGCAGTACTTC. Amino acid sequence: CASSLGPVGYEQYF. Full variable domain (outside the CDR3, taken from reference TRBV7-2 and TRBJ2-7): GAGVSQSPSNKVTEKGKDVELRCDPISGHTALYWYRQSLGQGLEFLIYFQGNSAPDKSGLPSDRFSAERTGGSVSTLTIQRTQQEDSAVYLCASSLGPVGYEQYFGPGTRLTVT.

This chain uses TRBV7-2 with TRBJ2-2; no clear D gene. The CDR3 has 14 amino acids. From germline, CDR1 is SGHTA and CDR2 FQGNSA. The V gene lost 3 bases and the J gene lost 6 bases, with 11 bases spanning the gap. In nucleotides, the CDR3 is TGTGCCAGCAGCTTGACCGCTAGGGCCGGGGAGCTGTTTTTT. Its translation is CASSLTARAGELFF.

Only a few counts were recorded for this clone. The gene calls are TRBV7-3 and TRBJ2-7, with 8 bases lining up with TRBD1. Germline V lookup: CDR1 SGHTA, CDR2 FQGTGA. V dropped 3 bases and J dropped 6; count of bases not matched to a gene: 10. The CDR3 totals 15 residues. CDR3 in amino acids: CASSFSWTGPGEQYF. The CDR3 DNA is TGTGCCAGCAGCTTCAGTTGGACAGGGCCTGGCGAGCAGTACTTC.

This chain connects TRBV7-2 to TRBJ1-2; no reliable D call. V was cut by 6 bases and J by 6 bases, with 11 bases left in between. The CDR3 covers 12 residues. In germline, CDR1 is SGHTA, CDR2 FQGNSA. The CDR3 is CASRFRWDGYTF. The CDR3 DNA sequence: TGTGCCAGCAGGTTCAGGTGGGATGGCTACACCTTC.

This chain connects TRBV18 to TRBJ2-3; D call uncertain. V lost 6 bases and J lost 0, with 4 bases in between. CDR1 KGHSH and CDR2 LQKENI come from the germline V gene. The CDR3 is made up of 12 amino acids. CDR3 residues: CASSSSTDTQYF. CDR3 nucleotides: TGTGCCAGCTCGTCTAGCACAGATACGCAGTATTTT.

This clone was recorded once. For the CDR3, the DNA is TGTGCCACCAGCCTGTGGACAGGAAGCAATCAGCCCCAGCATTTT. Protein sequence: CATSLWTGSNQPQHF. The gene calls are TRBV15 and TRBJ1-5; TRBD1 agrees at 7 bases. Germline V gene lookup returns CDR1 LNHNV and CDR2 YYDKDF (reference sequence). CDR3 length: 15 residues. V shed 5 bases and J 1 base; nucleotides not matched to a gene: 5.

V and J are TRBV19 and TRBJ1-2; a weak D match, TRBD1 (5 bases). V was trimmed by 3 bases and J by 2 bases, leaving 16 bases between them. Germline loops: CDR1 LNHDA, CDR2 SQIVND (reference sequence). This CDR3 spans 16 amino acids. The DNA of the CDR3 is TGTGCCAGTAGTATTCGAGGGGCCTCTACCAACTATGGCTACACCTTC. Residues: CASSIRGASTNYGYTF.

This chain links TRBV18 with TRBJ2-2; 7 nucleotides align to TRBD1. CDR3 length: 16 residues. CDR1 KGHSH and CDR2 LQKENI come from the germline V gene. Unmatched junction bases numbered 10, after V lost 4 bases and J lost 5 bases. The DNA for the CDR3 is TGTGCCAGCTCACGGGCCGGGACAGTCCTTACCGGGGAGCTGTTTTTT. It specifies CASSRAGTVLTGELFF.

Relative to its sample, this clone is medium-sized. The V call is TRBV4-2, the J call TRBJ2-7, with 9 bases lining up with TRBD2. V dropped 1 base and J dropped 2; count of bases not matched to a gene: 3. Germline lookup yields CDR1 LGHNA and CDR2 YNFKEQ. The CDR3 has 15 residues. The CDR3 DNA follows: TGTGCCAGCAGCCAAGGACTAGCGGACCCCTACGAGCAGTACTTC. Amino acid sequence: CASSQGLADPYEQYF.

This sequence joins TRBV10-3 and TRBJ2-5; 7 positions match TRBD1. This CDR3 is built from 15 residues. Per germline, CDR1 ENHRY and CDR2 SYGVKD. V shed 7 bases, J shed 2 bases, and the junction held 10 bases outside the gene matches. As DNA, the CDR3 is TGTGCCATCAAAAAGACAGGGTCAGGGCAAGAGACCCAGTACTTC. This gives the protein CAIKKTGSGQETQYF.

The table lists this clone with a few counts. The J gene is TRBJ2-3, the V gene TRBV18; D may be TRBD1 or TRBD2 (5 bases each). The CDR3 consists of 13 residues. The germline CDR1 and CDR2 sequences are KGHSH and LQKENI. Trimming removed 2 bases at V and 5 bases at J, with 8 bases between. CDR3 protein: CASSPGTRDTQYF. DNA of the CDR3: TGTGCCAGCTCACCAGGGACGCGAGATACGCAGTATTTT. The variable domain in full, completed from reference TRBV18 and TRBJ2-3, reads NAGVMQNPRHLVRRRGQEARLRCSPMKGHSHVYWYRQLPEEGLKFMVYLQKENIIDESGMPKERFSAEFPKEGPSILRIQQVVRGDSAAYFCASSPGTRDTQYFGPGTRLTVL.

The rearrangement joins TRBV9 to TRBJ2-3; D gene unclear. Germline assignment: CDR1 SGDLS and CDR2 YYNGEE. V shed 4 bases and J shed 3 bases, with 6 bases lying between them. The CDR3 runs 12 residues. This chain's CDR3 is CASSPPTDTQYF. In DNA form, the CDR3 reads TGTGCCAGCAGCCCTCCTACAGATACGCAGTATTTT. The full variable domain, rest sourced from reference TRBV9 and TRBJ2-3, is DSGVTQTPKHLITATGQRVTLRCSPRSGDLSVYWYQQSLDQGLQFLIQYYNGEERAKGNILERFSAQQFPDLHSELNLSSLELGDSALYFCASSPPTDTQYFGPGTRLTVL.

This clone was found once. The chain combines TRBV18 with TRBJ2-1, with a possible D match to TRBD2 (5 bases). From germline, CDR1 is KGHSH and CDR2 LQKENI. The V end lost 3 bases, the J end lost 7 bases, and 13 bases lay between the germline ends. The CDR3 runs to 14 residues. The CDR3 DNA sequence: TGTGCCAGCTCACCCGGACTTTCGGGGAATGAGCAGTTCTTC. Translation gives CASSPGLSGNEQFF.

The J gene is TRBJ2-7, the V gene TRBV6-6; TRBD2 might be the D (5 bases). Trimming cost V 2 bases and J 1 base, with 15 bases left between them. The CDR3 length is 16 residues. Germline V CDR1 and CDR2: MNHNY, SVGAGI (reference sequence). The chain's CDR3 is CASSYNRGRVSYEQYF. The CDR3 DNA reads as TGTGCCAGCAGTTACAATAGAGGGAGAGTTTCCTACGAGCAGTACTTC.

The chain is built from TRBV6-6 and TRBJ1-4, with 7 bases fitting TRBD1. This CDR3 has 14 amino acids. With 6 bases clipped from V and 8 bases from J, the junction kept 9 bases outside the gene matches. Looked up from germline, CDR1 is MNHNY and CDR2 is SVGAGI (reference sequence). CDR3 residues: CASRNQGGEEKLFF. CDR3 DNA sequence: TGTGCCAGCAGGAACCAGGGGGGGGAGGAAAAACTGTTTTTT.

Comment on this clone: Other DNA sequences from this sample encode an identical CDR3 as well. V gene TRBV18 combines with J gene TRBJ2-5; D might be TRBD2 (5 bases). Germline CDR1 reads KGHSH; CDR2 reads LQKENI. CDR3 length equals 13 residues. Trimming removed 6 bases from V and 4 bases from J, with 12 bases in between. The CDR3 loop is CASSPRAGETQYF. The CDR3 DNA sequence: TGTGCCAGCTCGCCTCGGGCGGGAGAGACCCAGTACTTC.

The chain couples TRBV9 to TRBJ2-5, with 7 bases that match TRBD2. Losses at the gene ends were 0 bases for V and 5 bases for J; bases not matched to a gene: 7. In germline, CDR1 is SGDLS, CDR2 YYNGEE. The CDR3 sequence is 15 residues long. The CDR3 region is CASSVVGGGAETQYF. The DNA of the CDR3 is TGTGCCAGCAGCGTAGTGGGCGGGGGAGCGGAGACCCAGTACTTC.

The chain recombines TRBV2 with TRBJ2-5; either TRBD1 or TRBD2 may supply D (6 bases each). Germline lookup yields CDR1 SNHLY and CDR2 FYNNEI. Deletions cut 9 bases from V and 1 base from J, with 12 bases between. The CDR3 is made up of 13 amino acids. The chain's CDR3 is CARGGQRQETQYF. CDR3 nucleotides: TGTGCCAGGGGAGGACAGCGCCAAGAGACCCAGTACTTC.

The chain couples TRBV5-1 to TRBJ2-5; D may be TRBD1 (6 bases). CDR1 is SGHRS and CDR2 is YFSETQ in the germline V gene. V was clipped by 1 base and J by 1 base, with 8 bases between them. This CDR3 spans 14 amino acids. CDR3 protein: CASSLSGVQETQYF. Here the CDR3 DNA reads TGCGCCAGCAGCTTGTCAGGGGTCCAAGAGACCCAGTACTTC.

This clone was detected only once. The chain uses TRBV7-9 and TRBJ2-7; D perhaps matches TRBD1 (6 bases). The germline V gene encodes CDR1 SEHNR and CDR2 FQNEAQ (reference sequence). This CDR3 contains 14 residues. V dropped 1 base and J dropped 5 bases, with 12 bases sitting between them. This chain's CDR3 is CASSLVSDSHEQYF. The CDR3 DNA reads TGTGCCAGCAGCTTAGTTTCGGACAGCCACGAGCAGTACTTC.

The chain couples TRBV5-8 to TRBJ2-3; TRBD2 matches at 8 bases. The CDR3 contains 15 residues. Looked up from germline, CDR1 is SGHTS and CDR2 is YDEGEE. Unmatched junction bases numbered 6, after V lost 4 bases and J lost 2 bases. CDR3 nucleotides: TGTGCCAGCAGCCCAGCGGGAGAGTTCACAGATACGCAGTATTTT. It is translated as CASSPAGEFTDTQYF.

The rearrangement uses TRBV4-1 and TRBJ2-1, with D perhaps matching TRBD2 (6 bases). Germline lookup yields CDR1 MGHRA and CDR2 YSYEKL. V gave up 4 bases and J gave up 9 bases, with 28 bases separating them. The CDR3 runs to 18 residues. CDR3 residues: CASSLPRGTSQTRGEQFF. The CDR3, as DNA: TGCGCCAGCAGCCTCCCTCGGGGGACTTCTCAAACACGGGGTGAGCAGTTCTTC.

This chain links TRBV9 with TRBJ2-6, with 9 bases lining up with TRBD2. The CDR3 has 17 amino acids. The germline gives CDR1 SGDLS, CDR2 YYNGEE. The trim removed 7 bases at V and 4 bases at J, leaving 12 bases unmatched. For the CDR3, the DNA is TGTGCCAGCGAGGCGGGAGGGTGGGGAGGGGGGGCCAACGTCCTGACTTTC. Protein product: CASEAGGWGGGANVLTF.

This clone was seen only a few times. V usage is TRBV19 and J usage is TRBJ1-1; no firm D call. There are 15 residues in the CDR3. Germline CDR1 LNHDA, CDR2 SQIVND (reference sequence). The ends were cut back, 5 bases at V and 0 bases at J, with 13 bases in the middle. The CDR3 nucleotides read TGTGCCAGTAGTCGTCGTAGGGAATTGAACACTGAAGCTTTCTTT. Protein product: CASSRRRELNTEAFF.

V usage is TRBV5-1 and J usage is TRBJ2-7, with a tentative D call TRBD1 (6 bases). The CDR3 runs to 14 residues. Trimming cost V 2 bases and J 2 bases, with 11 bases left between them. Germline-derived CDR1 and CDR2 are SGHRS and YFSETQ. The CDR3 reads CASSFYTGTYEQYF. CDR3 in DNA: TGCGCCAGCAGCTTTTACACAGGGACCTACGAGCAGTACTTC.

The chain uses TRBV5-1 and TRBJ2-1; TRBD2 aligns across 11 bases. V lost 1 base, J lost 5 bases, and 2 bases stayed unmatched. CDR3 size: 15 residues. Germline V lookup: CDR1 SGHRS, CDR2 YFSETQ. The CDR3 sequence is CASSLSLAGDNEQFF. The CDR3 bases are TGCGCCAGCAGCTTGTCACTAGCGGGAGACAATGAGCAGTTCTTC.

The J gene is TRBJ2-7, the V gene TRBV5-6; 8 positions match TRBD1. Germline CDR1 is SGHDT and CDR2 is YYEEEE. After removal of 0 bases from V and 3 bases from J, the junction contained 8 bases not matched to a gene. CDR3 length: 16 amino acids. DNA for the CDR3: TGTGCCAGCAGCTTGGTTCCCACAGGGGGGTTCTACGAGCAGTACTTC. This gives the protein CASSLVPTGGFYEQYF.

This chain joins TRBV6-1 and TRBJ2-7; the D gene is possibly TRBD2 (5 bases). The CDR3 is made up of 14 amino acids. Germline V gene lookup returns CDR1 MNHNS and CDR2 SASEGT. V was cut by 4 bases and J by 3 bases, with 13 bases left in between. Written as DNA, the CDR3 is TGTGCCAGCAGTGCGGACGGGATCTACTACGAGCAGTACTTC. This gives the protein CASSADGIYYEQYF.